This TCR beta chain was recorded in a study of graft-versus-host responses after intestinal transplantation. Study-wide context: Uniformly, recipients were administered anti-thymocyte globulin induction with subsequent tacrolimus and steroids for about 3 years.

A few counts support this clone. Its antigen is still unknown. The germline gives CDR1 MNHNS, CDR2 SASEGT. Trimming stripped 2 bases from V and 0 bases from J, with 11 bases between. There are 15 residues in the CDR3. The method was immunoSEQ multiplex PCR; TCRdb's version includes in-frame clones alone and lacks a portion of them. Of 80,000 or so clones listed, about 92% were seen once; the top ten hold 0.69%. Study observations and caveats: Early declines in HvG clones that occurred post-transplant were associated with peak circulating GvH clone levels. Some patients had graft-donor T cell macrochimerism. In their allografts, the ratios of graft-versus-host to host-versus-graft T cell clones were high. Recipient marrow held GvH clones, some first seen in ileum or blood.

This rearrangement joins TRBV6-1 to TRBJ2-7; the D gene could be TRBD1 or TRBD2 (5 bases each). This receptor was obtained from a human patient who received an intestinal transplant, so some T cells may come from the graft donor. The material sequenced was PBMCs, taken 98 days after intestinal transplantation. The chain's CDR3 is CASSEPGRPSYEQYF. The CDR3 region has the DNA TGTGCCAGCAGTGAACCGGGACGCCCCTCCTACGAGCAGTACTTC.